Listed below are T cell receptor beta chains from one sample, sequenced in a study of shared clonotypes between healthy human individuals. Using immunoSEQ multiplex PCR, the repertoire was profiled, and TCRdb retains in-frame clones only, with some absent. The table lists about 480,000 clones, 79% of them singletons, with around 13% in the top ten. Sequencing input: PBMCs. The receptors were sampled from a woman between 40 and 55 years old in good health. Some clones in this sample may be carry-over from other donors' samples. The CDR3 runs from the conserved cysteine through the conserved F or W. Not every row has a clone size; where given, it reads once, few, many or a size class.

TRBJ1-2,TRBV10-3,-,CASSRGTANYGYTF
TRBJ2-1,TRBV7-9,-,CASSLAGLAGVVNEQFF
TRBJ2-7,TRBV15,-,CATKGAGSSSYEQYF
TRBJ2-5,TRBV18,once,CASSPGTGETQYF
TRBJ2-1,TRBV19,-,CASSINAGGPHNEQFF
TRBJ2-7,TRBV30,-,CACRIAGVGRAYEQYF
TRBJ2-7,TRBV28,-,CATPRGGGHEQYF
TRBJ2-3,TRBV7-9,few,CASSHRRSDTDTQYF
TRBJ2-1,TRBV6-1,-,CASSETVSSYNEQFF
TRBJ2-2,TRBV19,-,CASSMMGGTGELFF
TRBJ2-3,TRBV28,-,CASSLGTGADTQYF
TRBJ2-5,TRBV28,once,CASSLPLAGGETQYF
TRBJ2-7,TRBV7-9,many,CASSLGGVSEQYF
TRBJ2-7,TRBV7-2,few,CASSFLSGSSYEQYF
TRBJ2-5,TRBV11-2,once,CASSPPTSGGETQYF
TRBJ1-1,TRBV14,once,CASSYAGPNTEAFF
TRBJ2-1,TRBV19,-,CASRGQGPQNEQFF
TRBJ1-2,TRBV4-1,-,CASSQDRQDGYGYTF
TRBJ2-1,TRBV10-2,-,CASRKGVEQFF
TRBJ2-7,TRBV11-3,-,CASSLGLAGVEQYF
TRBJ2-7,TRBV9,few,CASSVGSRNTLNEQYF
TRBJ2-3,TRBV7-3,few,CASSLSGSDTQYF
TRBJ1-3,TRBV28,-,CASVPESSGNTIYF
TRBJ1-3,TRBV25-1,-,CASSDRQGKGNTIYF
TRBJ1-4,TRBV7-9,-,CASSLAAPNEKLFF
TRBJ1-5,TRBV7-9,-,CASSQVGGQPQHF
TRBJ1-5,TRBV15,few,CATSRYRVGQPQHF
TRBJ2-7,TRBV28,-,CASSPGLAAPYEQYF
TRBJ2-7,TRBV6-5,-,CASSYSLNSYEQYF